The rows below give T cell receptor beta chains drawn from one sample of a study of cytomegalovirus exposure and HLA in healthy donors. Repertoires were generated with immunoSEQ multiplex PCR, while TCRdb's copy carries only in-frame clones and drops some. The sample shows some 200,000 clones, 80% of them seen only once. The specimen sequenced was PBMCs. Receptors were obtained from a boy aged 5-17 years in good health and CMV-seronegative. Each CDR3 is given with its conserved first and last residue. The D gene is left open where the match is weak. The size entry is marked missing in some rows and otherwise reads once, few, many or a size class.

CDR3 length | J gene | V gene | D gene | clone size | CDR3 DNA | CDR3 protein
15 | TRBJ2-1 | TRBV7-9 | TRBD1 | NA | TGTGCCAGCAGCGTCAGGGGGAGCTCCTACAATGAGCAGTTCTTC | CASSVRGSSYNEQFF
15 | TRBJ2-2 | TRBV19 | NA | NA | TGTGCCAGTAGTATCGCCAGGGGAAGGACCGGGGAGCTGTTTTTT | CASSIARGRTGELFF
14 | TRBJ1-2 | TRBV6-5 | NA | NA | TGTGCCAGCAGAAGGGGCCCTTCGGCCATTGGCTACACCTTC | CASRRGPSAIGYTF
14 | TRBJ2-7 | TRBV5-6 | TRBD1 | NA | TGTGCCAGCACCTTCGGGACAGGGGCTTACGAGCAGTACTTC | CASTFGTGAYEQYF
15 | TRBJ1-6 | TRBV30 | NA | NA | TGTGCCTGGAGTATCACAGGGTCCTATAATTCACCCCTCCACTTT | CAWSITGSYNSPLHF
12 | TRBJ1-1 | TRBV30 | NA | once | TGTGCCTGGAGTGTACAGGCCCCTGAAGCTTTCTTT | CAWSVQAPEAFF
15 | TRBJ2-7 | TRBV19 | NA | NA | TGTGCCAGTAGTTCCCCCCTCGGGGTATCCTACGAGCAGTACTTC | CASSSPLGVSYEQYF
15 | TRBJ2-1 | TRBV19 | TRBD2 | few | TGTGCCAGTAGTCTTAGCGGGAGATTCTACAATGAGCAGTTCTTC | CASSLSGRFYNEQFF
15 | TRBJ1-1 | TRBV4-2 | NA | few | TGTGCCAGCAGCCAAGTGCCGCAGGAAGTCACTGAAGCTTTCTTT | CASSQVPQEVTEAFF
15 | TRBJ1-3 | TRBV30 | TRBD1 | NA | TGTGCCTGGAGTAAAGAGGACAGGGATGGAAACACCATATATTTT | CAWSKEDRDGNTIYF
15 | TRBJ1-2 | TRBV9 | NA | few | TGTGCCAGCAGCGTAGCTCCCGGGGGGCTCTATGGCTACACCTTC | CASSVAPGGLYGYTF
13 | TRBJ1-2 | TRBV7-8 | NA | NA | TGTGCCAGCAGCTCCCGAACAGAATATGGCTACACCTTC | CASSSRTEYGYTF
15 | TRBJ2-7 | TRBV21-1 | NA | NA | TGTGCCAGCAGCAAAAGACTAGCGAAGGCCTACGAGCAGTACTTC | CASSKRLAKAYEQYF
16 | TRBJ2-2 | TRBV5-1 | TRBD2 | NA | TGCGCCAGCAGCCTGGGGCCTAGCGGAAACACCGGGGAGCTGTTTTTT | CASSLGPSGNTGELFF
14 | TRBJ1-1 | TRBV2 | NA | NA | TGTGCCAGCAGCTGGACGGACTTGAACACTGAAGCTTTCTTT | CASSWTDLNTEAFF
13 | TRBJ1-1 | TRBV5-1 | TRBD1 | once | TGCGCCAGCAGCTTGGAGGGGGCCACTGAAGCTTTCTTT | CASSLEGATEAFF
15 | TRBJ1-3 | TRBV30 | NA | NA | TGTGCCTGGGCGCTGAGTCGCTACTCTGGAAACACCATATATTTT | CAWALSRYSGNTIYF
14 | TRBJ2-1 | TRBV7-9 | TRBD2 | NA | TGTGCCAGCAGCTTGTCTAGCGGGAGGGGTGAGCAGTTCTTC | CASSLSSGRGEQFF
16 | TRBJ2-7 | TRBV7-3 | NA | once | TGTGCCAGCAGCTTATCGCCCACAGGCCACCCCTACGAGCAGTACTTC | CASSLSPTGHPYEQYF
14 | TRBJ2-6 | TRBV30 | NA | NA | TGTGCCTGGATGCGGGTGGCTGGGGCCAACGTCCTGACTTTC | CAWMRVAGANVLTF
16 | TRBJ2-1 | TRBV19 | TRBD2 | NA | TGTGCCAGTAGTATCTCGGGCAGCGGGGGGTACAATGAGCAGTTCTTC | CASSISGSGGYNEQFF